Sequencing of this T cell receptor (beta chain) was carried out in a study of technical replicates of blood from a few donors. The CDR3 sequence is 15 residues long. V trimming: 2 bases; J trimming: 6 bases; junction bases outside the gene matches: 4. Germline V gene sequence: CDR1 SGHTA, CDR2 FQGTGA. Assay: immunoSEQ multiplex PCR; the TCRdb copy retains only in-frame clones and omits some. In the table there are about 56,000 clones, roughly 96% of which are singletons. The sample consisted of PBMCs. The chain joins TRBV7-3 to TRBJ2-1; 10 bases line up with TRBD2. The TCR sequence derives from a human donor in good health. Some clones in this sample may be carry-over from other donors' samples. The CDR3 region is CASSLASGSPNEQFF. The CDR3 region has the DNA TGTGCCAGCAGCTTAGCTAGCGGGAGTCCCAATGAGCAGTTCTTC.